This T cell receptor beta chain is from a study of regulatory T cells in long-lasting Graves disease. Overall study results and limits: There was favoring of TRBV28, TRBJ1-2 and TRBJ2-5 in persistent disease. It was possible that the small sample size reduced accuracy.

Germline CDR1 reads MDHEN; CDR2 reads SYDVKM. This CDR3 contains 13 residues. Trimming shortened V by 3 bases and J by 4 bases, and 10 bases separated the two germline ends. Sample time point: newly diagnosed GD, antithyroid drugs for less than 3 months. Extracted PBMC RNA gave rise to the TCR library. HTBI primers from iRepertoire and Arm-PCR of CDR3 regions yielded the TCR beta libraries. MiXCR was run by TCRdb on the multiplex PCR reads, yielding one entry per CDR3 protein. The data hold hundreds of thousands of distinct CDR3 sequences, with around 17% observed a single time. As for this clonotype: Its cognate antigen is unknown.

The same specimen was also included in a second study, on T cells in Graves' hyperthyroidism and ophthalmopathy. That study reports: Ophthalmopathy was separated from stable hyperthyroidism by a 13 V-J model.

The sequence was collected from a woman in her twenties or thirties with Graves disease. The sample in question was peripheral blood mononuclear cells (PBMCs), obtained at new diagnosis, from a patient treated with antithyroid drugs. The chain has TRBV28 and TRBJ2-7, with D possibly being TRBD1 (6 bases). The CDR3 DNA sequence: TGTGCCAGCAGTTTGTATGGACAGTACGAGCAGTACTTC. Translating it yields CASSLYGQYEQYF. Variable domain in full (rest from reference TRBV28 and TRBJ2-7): DVKVTQSSRYLVKRTGEKVFLECVQDMDHENMFWYRQDPGLGLRLIYFSYDVKMKEKGDIPEGYSVSREKKERFSLILESASTNQTSMYLCASSLYGQYEQYFGPGTRLTVT.